One sample yielded the 22 T cell receptor beta chains listed below, sequenced in a study of T cell clonality in common variable immunodeficiency (dated by TCRdb to between 2014 and 2017). The library was generated by the immunoSEQ multiplex PCR assay. The clones in this table, taken by TCRdb from immuneACCESS, are in-frame only. Not every clone is retained; where verified, under half of the shortfall comes from an unresolved V gene, and the cause of the rest is unknown. Listed for this sample are about 39,000 clones, none observed only a single time. Around 2.6% of the sample is taken by the ten largest. Sample: peripheral blood mononuclear cells. All receptors come from a person aged 18 to 75 in good health.

This clone was recorded many times. The read gets to within 3 residues of the CDR3 end, and the germline J gene fills in the rest. This chain connects TRBV19 to TRBJ2-7; 8 bases agree with TRBD1. Looked up from germline, CDR1 is LNHDA and CDR2 is SQIVND (reference sequence). The ends lost 6 bases at V and 5 bases at J; junction bases unmatched: 12. The CDR3 sequence is 15 residues long. Here the CDR3 reads CASRPRTGMSNEQYF. The CDR3 DNA, read in part, is TGTGCCAGTAGACCCCGGACAGGGATGAGCAACGAG.

With regard to this clone: The read terminates 3 residues ahead of where the CDR3 ends, so the germline J gene completes it. The V and J genes are TRBV30 and TRBJ2-2, with TRBD1 identical over 7 bases. CDR1 and CDR2 (germline): GTSNPN, SVGIG (reference sequence). This CDR3 region has 15 residues. Unmatched junction bases numbered 3, after V lost 1 base and J lost 1 base. Partial CDR3 DNA: TGTGCCTGGAGTGGTTGGACAGGGAACACCGGGGAG. It is translated as CAWSGWTGNTGE. The complete CDR3 reads CAWSGWTGNTGELFF. The complete variable domain, with remaining parts taken from reference TRBV30 and TRBJ2-2, reads SQTIHQWPATLVQPVGSPLSLECTVEGTSNPNLYWYRQAAGRGLQLLFYSVGIGQISSEVPQNLSASRPQDRQFILSSKKLLLSDSGFYLCAWSGWTGNTGELFFGEGSRLTVL.

With regard to this clone: One base away lies a much larger clone, so this may be a sequencing read error. The CDR3 end falls 3 residues outside the read, so it is completed with the germline J gene. J is TRBJ2-2 and V is TRBV5-1, with 11 nucleotides matching TRBD1. Germline-derived CDR1 and CDR2 are SGHRS and YFSETQ. This CDR3 contains 19 residues. Incomplete CDR3 DNA: TGCGCCAGCAGCTTTGGACAGGGGGCTGCTGGATCTGGGGCCAACGTG. It specifies CASSFGQGAAGSGANV. The CDR3 as a whole reads CASSFGQGAAGSGANVLFF. Complete variable domain (other parts from reference TRBV5-1 and TRBJ2-2): KAGVTQTPRYLIKTRGQQVTLSCSPISGHRSVSWYQQTPGQGLQFLFEYFSETQRNKGNFPGRFSGRQFSNSRSEMNVSTLELGDSALYLCASSFGQGAAGSGANVLFFGEGSRLTVL.

Regarding this clone: The read gets to within 3 residues of the CDR3 end, and the germline J gene fills in the rest. The chain couples TRBV30 to TRBJ1-2, with D possibly TRBD1 on 5 matching bases. The germline CDR1 and CDR2 sequences are GTSNPN and SVGIG (reference sequence). The CDR3 is 12 residues long. The CDR3 DNA, read in part, is TGTGCCTGGTCGGACAACTCCTACGAC. This codes for CAWSDNSYD. The CDR3 in its entirety is CAWSDNSYDYTF.

This clone was seen only a few times. Read data end 3 residues before the CDR3 end; the end is taken from the germline J gene. The chain couples TRBV23-1 to TRBJ1-2; the match to TRBD1 covers 8 bases. TRBV23-1 has ORF status, its function being uncertain. CDR3 length: 16 residues. The sequenced CDR3 bases are TGCGCCAGCAGTCTCCCAGGGGGCGGTACCTCCGGCGAC. Its protein is CASSLPGGGTSGD. The entire CDR3 protein is CASSLPGGGTSGDYTF.

In this sample, this clone turned up many times. The read terminates 3 residues before the CDR3 end, so the remaining end is supplied by the germline J gene. This chain joins TRBV19 and TRBJ2-3; perhaps TRBD2 as D (6 bases). The CDR3 contains 15 residues. Germline V gives CDR1 LNHDA, CDR2 SQIVND (reference sequence). The V gene lost 5 bases and the J gene lost 7 bases, with 19 bases spanning the gap. The sequenced CDR3 bases are TGTGCCAGTAGTGAACCCCAGGGAGGTCGAAATACG. Translation: CASSEPQGGRNT. The complete CDR3 sequence is CASSEPQGGRNTQYF. Combining the CDR3 with reference TRBV19 and TRBJ2-3 gives the whole variable domain DGGITQSPKYLFRKEGQNVTLSCEQNLNHDAMYWYRQDPGQGLRLIYYSQIVNDFQKGDIAEGYSVSREKKESFPLTVTSAQKNPTAFYLCASSEPQGGRNTQYFGPGTRLTVL.

Worth noting for this clone: The read ends 3 residues early relative to the CDR3; the germline J gene fills the gap. The chain combines TRBV30 with TRBJ1-2; 9 nucleotides match TRBD1. This CDR3 spans 11 amino acids. Germline V gene sequence: CDR1 GTSNPN, CDR2 SVGIG (reference sequence). The sequenced CDR3 bases are TGTGCCTGGGGGACAGGGAACGAC. Translating gives CAWGTGND. The whole CDR3 sequence reads CAWGTGNDYTF.

This clone was recorded at least ten times. The missing CDR3 end, 3 residues past where the read stops, is filled in from the germline J gene. This chain connects TRBV28 to TRBJ1-2; the D is unclear. Per germline, CDR1 MDHEN and CDR2 SYDVKM. The CDR3 is 12 residues long. CDR3 in amino acids: CASSLSGSGYTF. The CDR3 bases that were read are TGTGCCAGCAGTTTATCGGGGAGCGGC.

This clone occurred many times. With the read ending 3 residues before the CDR3 end, the germline J gene is used to fill in that end. This chain connects TRBV5-1 to TRBJ2-5; TRBD2 matches at 16 bases. The CDR3 has 18 residues. Trimming removed 5 bases from V and 5 bases from J; junction bases left unmatched: 12. Germline V gene data show CDR1 as SGHRS and CDR2 as YFSETQ. The chain's CDR3 is CASRPGTSGRGGMETQYF. Partial CDR3 DNA: TGCGCCAGCAGACCAGGGACTAGCGGGAGGGGGGGTATGGAGACC.

This clone appeared many times. The read gets to within 3 residues of the CDR3 end, and the germline J gene fills in the rest. The chain recombines TRBV19 with TRBJ2-1; 9 nucleotides agree with TRBD2. The CDR3 has 16 amino acids. After removal of 8 bases from V and 2 bases from J, the junction contained 10 bases not matched to a gene. The germline gives CDR1 LNHDA, CDR2 SQIVND (reference sequence). The CDR3 DNA, read in part, is TGTGCCAGTCACAAGGTGGCGGGAGGGCCCTACAATGAG. It specifies CASHKVAGGPYNE. Given in full, the CDR3 is CASHKVAGGPYNEQFF. The complete variable domain, with remaining parts taken from reference TRBV19 and TRBJ2-1, reads DGGITQSPKYLFRKEGQNVTLSCEQNLNHDAMYWYRQDPGQGLRLIYYSQIVNDFQKGDIAEGYSVSREKKESFPLTVTSAQKNPTAFYLCASHKVAGGPYNEQFFGPGTRLTVL.

This clone was observed many times. Partial CDR3 DNA: TGTGCCAGCAGCCCGAGCGGAGCCTACAATGAG. Its protein is CASSPSGAYNE. In full, the CDR3 reads CASSPSGAYNEQFF. The chain carries TRBV2 and TRBJ2-1, with D possibly TRBD2 on 5 matching bases. The read ends 3 residues early relative to the CDR3; the germline J gene fills the gap. V gave up 6 bases and J gave up 2 bases, with 11 bases separating them. This CDR3 is 14 amino acids long. CDR1 and CDR2 from the germline V gene are SNHLY and FYNNEI.

This clone was counted many times. The sequence runs out 3 residues before the end of the CDR3; the remainder is reconstructed from the germline J gene. The rearrangement joins TRBV19 to TRBJ1-5; 7 bases align to TRBD1. Germline V gene sequence: CDR1 LNHDA, CDR2 SQIVND (reference sequence). This CDR3 spans 16 amino acids. The ends lost 6 bases at V and 1 base at J; junction bases unmatched: 9. The sequenced part of the CDR3 DNA is TGTGCCAGTAGGCGTATAGGAGGGGGCAGCAATCAGCCC. Encoded protein: CASRRIGGGSNQP. The whole CDR3 protein reads CASRRIGGGSNQPQHF.

This clone has at least ten counts. The DNA ends 3 residues before the CDR3 does, and the rest of the CDR3 is filled in from the germline J gene. This rearrangement joins TRBV7-8 to TRBJ2-1; possibly TRBD2 for D (5 bases). V shed 3 bases and J shed 0 bases, with 12 bases lying between them. There are 16 residues in the CDR3. CDR1 is SGHVS and CDR2 is FQNEAQ in the germline V gene. The CDR3 protein is CASSFVALGSYNEQFF. CDR3 bases read: TGTGCCAGCAGCTTTGTAGCGTTAGGCTCCTACAATGAG.

This clone was detected ten times or more. Read data end 3 residues before the CDR3 end; the end is taken from the germline J gene. The genes are TRBV9 and TRBJ2-5; D gene uncertain. The CDR3 sequence is 15 residues long. The V end was cut by 0 bases, the J end by 2 bases, with 11 bases between. Germline lookup yields CDR1 SGDLS and CDR2 YYNGEE. The CDR3 DNA, read in part, is TGTGCCAGCAGCGTAGCCCAGCGCCTACAAGAGACC. It encodes CASSVAQRLQET. The entire CDR3 is CASSVAQRLQETQYF.

There are many counts of this clone. The DNA ends 3 residues before the CDR3 does, and the rest of the CDR3 is filled in from the germline J gene. The chain joins TRBV9 to TRBJ2-7; 7 nucleotides agree with TRBD2. This CDR3 comprises 14 residues. The trim removed 3 bases at V and 3 bases at J, leaving 6 bases unmatched. CDR1 is SGDLS, CDR2 YYNGEE, per germline. This CDR3 reads CASSAGLDLYEQYF. CDR3 DNA, as far as it was read: TGTGCCAGCAGCGCAGGACTAGACCTCTACGAG.

This clone was detected ten times or more. The read ends 3 residues early relative to the CDR3; the germline J gene fills the gap. J is TRBJ1-1 and V is TRBV7-9, with a tentative D call TRBD1 (5 bases). This CDR3 is built from 13 residues. V was shortened by 6 bases and J by 4 bases, with 12 bases between the two germline ends. Per the germline V gene, CDR1 is SEHNR and CDR2 is FQNEAQ (reference sequence). The DNA read from the CDR3 is TGTGCCAGCAGTCCCGGCAGGGCCACTGAA. Protein: CASSPGRATE. The whole CDR3 sequence is CASSPGRATEAFF.

This clone was counted at least ten times. The read stops 3 residues short of the end of the CDR3; the missing end is completed from the germline J gene. The V call is TRBV29-1, the J call TRBJ1-2; D remains ambiguous. There are 11 residues in the CDR3. Germline CDR1 and CDR2: SQVTM and ANQGSEA. CDR3 bases read: TGCAGCGCTCCAAGTTCGGGGGGC. This encodes CSAPSSGG. The CDR3 as a whole reads CSAPSSGGYTF.

This clone occurred many times. The read falls 3 residues short of the CDR3 end, and the missing part is taken from the germline J gene. The chain combines TRBV4-1 with TRBJ1-2; 7 bases agree with TRBD1. This CDR3 has 15 residues. Germline CDR1 MGHRA, CDR2 YSYEKL. CDR3 sequence: CASSQAGTVLKGYTF. The CDR3 bases that were read are TGCGCCAGCAGCCAAGCTGGGACAGTCCTTAAAGGC.

This clone was observed a few times. The read ends 3 residues early relative to the CDR3; the germline J gene fills the gap. The J gene is TRBJ2-1, the V gene TRBV5-1, with 8 nucleotides matching TRBD2. V gave up 4 bases and J gave up 0 bases; unmatched junction bases: 9. Germline V lookup: CDR1 SGHRS, CDR2 YFSETQ. CDR3 length: 17 residues. CDR3 DNA, as far as it was read: TGCGCCAGCAGCCCAAGCCTTAGCGGGACCTCCTACAATGAG. Its translation is CASSPSLSGTSYNE. The full-length CDR3 reads as CASSPSLSGTSYNEQFF.

This clone occurred many times. The CDR3 end falls 3 residues outside the read, so it is completed with the germline J gene. The chain links TRBV6-4 to TRBJ2-1; TRBD2 matches 14 bases. The CDR3 sequence is 16 residues long. Trimming at V came to 2 bases and at J to 9 bases, leaving 6 bases not matched to a gene. Germline V gives CDR1 MRHNA, CDR2 SNTAGT. CDR3: CASSDGTSGSSSEQFF. The CDR3 DNA, read in part, is TGTGCCAGCAGTGACGGGACTAGCGGGAGCAGTAGTGAG.

This clone was detected many times. Read coverage stops 3 residues before the CDR3 terminus; the germline J gene supplies the remainder. The chain has TRBV6-2 or TRBV6-3 and TRBJ2-3, with unresolved D. CDR1 and CDR2 (germline): MNHEY, SVGEGT. The CDR3 is 16 amino acids. CDR3 in amino acids: CASSPTAKGRLETQYF. The CDR3 DNA, read in part, is TGTGCCAGCAGTCCTACAGCAAAGGGTCGATTAGAGACG.

At least ten counts were recorded for this clone. The CDR3 end is not reached by the read, which stops 3 residues before it; the germline J gene fills it in. The V gene is TRBV30, the J gene TRBJ2-2; D not certain. This CDR3 has 14 amino acids. Germline assignment: CDR1 GTSNPN and CDR2 SVGIG (reference sequence). V shed 0 bases and J shed 2 bases, with 7 bases lying between them. The CDR3 bases that were read are TGTGCCTGGAGTGTACGCAGAAACACCGGGGAG. This gives the protein CAWSVRRNTGE. The whole CDR3 protein is CAWSVRRNTGELFF.